The present TCR beta chain was sequenced within a study of T cells and copy number aberrations in small-cell lung cancer. Findings and caveats of the study: Tumors showed lower T-cell density, richness and clonality than adjacent lung, though density did not differ significantly.

Using immunoSEQ multiplex PCR, the repertoire was profiled, and TCRdb retains in-frame clones only, with some absent. The table lists around 1,100 clones, approximately 86% of them singletons, with under 6% in the top ten. This CDR3 is built from 12 residues. Germline assignment: CDR1 SGHTA and CDR2 FQGNSA. Between the trimmed V and J ends, which lost 2 bases and 2 bases, there was a span of 4 bases. Three regions per formalin-fixed paraffin-embedded tumor block were collected using a grid approach. This clone appeared a few times. Its antigen is not identified. V gene TRBV7-2 combines with J gene TRBJ2-7; D uncertain. This receptor was obtained from a man between 60 and 70 years old with small cell lung cancer. The sample was tumor tissue. The CDR3 nucleotides are TGTGCCAGCAGCTTACCTGCCTACGAGCAGTACTTC. Protein product: CASSLPAYEQYF.